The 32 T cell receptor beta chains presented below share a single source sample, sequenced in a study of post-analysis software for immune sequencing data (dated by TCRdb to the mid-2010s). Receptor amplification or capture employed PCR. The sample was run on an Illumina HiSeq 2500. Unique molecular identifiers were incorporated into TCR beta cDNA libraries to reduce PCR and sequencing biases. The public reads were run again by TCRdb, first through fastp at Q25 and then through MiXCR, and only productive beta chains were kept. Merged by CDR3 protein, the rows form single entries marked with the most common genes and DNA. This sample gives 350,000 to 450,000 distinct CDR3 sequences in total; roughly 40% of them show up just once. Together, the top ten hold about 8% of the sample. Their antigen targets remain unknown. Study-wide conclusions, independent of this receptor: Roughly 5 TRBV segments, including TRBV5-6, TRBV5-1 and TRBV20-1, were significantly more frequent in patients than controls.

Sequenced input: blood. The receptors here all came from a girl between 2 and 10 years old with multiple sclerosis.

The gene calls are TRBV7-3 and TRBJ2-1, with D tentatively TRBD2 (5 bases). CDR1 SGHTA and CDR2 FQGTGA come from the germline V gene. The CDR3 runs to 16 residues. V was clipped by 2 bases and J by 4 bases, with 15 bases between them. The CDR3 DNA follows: TGTGCCAGCAGCTTACGTGAGGGCCCATTATACAATGAGCAGTTCTTC. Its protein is CASSLREGPLYNEQFF.

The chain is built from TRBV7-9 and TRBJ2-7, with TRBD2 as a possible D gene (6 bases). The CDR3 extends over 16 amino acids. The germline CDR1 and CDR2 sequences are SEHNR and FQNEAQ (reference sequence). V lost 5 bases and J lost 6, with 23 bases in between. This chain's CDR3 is CASSPDSMRGRSEQYF. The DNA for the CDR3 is TGTGCCAGCAGCCCCGACTCCATGCGGGGTCGGTCCGAGCAGTACTTC.

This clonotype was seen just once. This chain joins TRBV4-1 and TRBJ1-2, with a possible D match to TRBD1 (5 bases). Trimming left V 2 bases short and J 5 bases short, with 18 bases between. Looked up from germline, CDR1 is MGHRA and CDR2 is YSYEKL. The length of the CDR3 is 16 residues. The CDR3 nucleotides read TGCGCCAGCAGCCAACCGAGAAGGGGCCCCCAGTATGGCTACACCTTC. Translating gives CASSQPRRGPQYGYTF.

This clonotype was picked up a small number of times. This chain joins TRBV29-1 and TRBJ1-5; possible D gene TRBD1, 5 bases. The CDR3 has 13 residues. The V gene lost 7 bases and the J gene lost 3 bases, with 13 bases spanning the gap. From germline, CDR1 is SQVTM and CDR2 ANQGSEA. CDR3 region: CSASTGVNQPQHF. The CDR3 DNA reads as TGCAGCGCTTCCACAGGTGTCAATCAGCCCCAGCATTTT.

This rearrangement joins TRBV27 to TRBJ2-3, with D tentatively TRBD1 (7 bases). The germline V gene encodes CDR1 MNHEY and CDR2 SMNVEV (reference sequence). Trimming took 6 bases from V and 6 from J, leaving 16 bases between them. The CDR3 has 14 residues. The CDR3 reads CASRPGGNWDTQYF. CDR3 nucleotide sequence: TGTGCCAGCAGGCCAGGGGGGAATTGGGATACGCAGTATTTT.

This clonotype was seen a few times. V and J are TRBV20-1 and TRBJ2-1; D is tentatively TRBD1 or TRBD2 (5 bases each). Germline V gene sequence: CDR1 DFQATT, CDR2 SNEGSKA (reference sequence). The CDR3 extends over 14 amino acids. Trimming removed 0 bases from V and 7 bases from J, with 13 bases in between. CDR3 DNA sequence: TGCAGTGCTAGAGATCCAGGGCCGGGAAATGAGCAGTTCTTC. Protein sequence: CSARDPGPGNEQFF.

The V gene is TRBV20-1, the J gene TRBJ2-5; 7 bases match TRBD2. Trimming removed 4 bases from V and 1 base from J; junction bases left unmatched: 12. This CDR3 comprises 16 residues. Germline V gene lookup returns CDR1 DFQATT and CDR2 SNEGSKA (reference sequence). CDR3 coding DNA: TGCAGTGCTAACCTCCCGGGAGCGGGGCCCCAAGAGACCCAGTACTTC. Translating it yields CSANLPGAGPQETQYF.

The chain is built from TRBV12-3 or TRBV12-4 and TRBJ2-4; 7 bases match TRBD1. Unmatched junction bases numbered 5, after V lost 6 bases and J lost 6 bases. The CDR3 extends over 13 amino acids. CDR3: CASRHNRGNIQYF. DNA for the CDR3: TGTGCCAGCAGGCACAACAGGGGAAACATTCAGTACTTC.

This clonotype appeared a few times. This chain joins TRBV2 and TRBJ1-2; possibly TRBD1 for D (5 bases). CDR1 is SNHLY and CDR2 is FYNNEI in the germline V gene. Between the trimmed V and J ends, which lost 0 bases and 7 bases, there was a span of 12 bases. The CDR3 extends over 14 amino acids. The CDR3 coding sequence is TGTGCCAGCAGTGAAGCGTTGGGGGTGGTTGGCTACACCTTC. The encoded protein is CASSEALGVVGYTF.

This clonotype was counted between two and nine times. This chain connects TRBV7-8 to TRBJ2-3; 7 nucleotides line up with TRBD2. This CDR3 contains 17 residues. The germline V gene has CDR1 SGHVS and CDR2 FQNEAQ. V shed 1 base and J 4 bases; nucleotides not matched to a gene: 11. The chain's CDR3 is CASSLVTVASGADTQYF. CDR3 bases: TGTGCCAGCAGCTTAGTCACAGTGGCTAGCGGCGCAGATACGCAGTATTTT.

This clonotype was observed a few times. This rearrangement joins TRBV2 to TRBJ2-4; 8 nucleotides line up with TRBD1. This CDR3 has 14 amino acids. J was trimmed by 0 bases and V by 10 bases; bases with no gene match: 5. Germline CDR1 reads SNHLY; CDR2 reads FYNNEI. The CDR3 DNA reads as TGTGCCAACAGACAGGGGCTAGCCAAAAACATTCAGTACTTC. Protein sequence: CANRQGLAKNIQYF.

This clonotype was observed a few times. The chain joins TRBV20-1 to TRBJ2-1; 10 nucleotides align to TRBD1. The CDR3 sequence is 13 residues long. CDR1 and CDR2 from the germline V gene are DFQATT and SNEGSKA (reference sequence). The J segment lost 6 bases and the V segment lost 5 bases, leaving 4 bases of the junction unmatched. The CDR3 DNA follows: TGCAGTGCTCGGGACAGGGGCGGCAATGAGCAGTTCTTC. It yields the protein CSARDRGGNEQFF.

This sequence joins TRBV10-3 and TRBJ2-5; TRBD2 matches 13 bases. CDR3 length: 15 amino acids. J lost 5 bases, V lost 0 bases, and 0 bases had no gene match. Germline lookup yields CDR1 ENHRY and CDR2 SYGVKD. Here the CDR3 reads CAISESTSGGETQYF. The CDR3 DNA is TGTGCCATCAGTGAGTCGACTAGCGGGGGGGAGACCCAGTACTTC.

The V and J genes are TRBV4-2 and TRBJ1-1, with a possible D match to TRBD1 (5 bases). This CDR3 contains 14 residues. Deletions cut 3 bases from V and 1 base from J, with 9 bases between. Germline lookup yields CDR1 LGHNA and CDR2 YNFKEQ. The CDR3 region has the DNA TGTGCCAGCAGCCAGGGGGTCTGGAACACTGAAGCTTTCTTT. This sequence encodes CASSQGVWNTEAFF.

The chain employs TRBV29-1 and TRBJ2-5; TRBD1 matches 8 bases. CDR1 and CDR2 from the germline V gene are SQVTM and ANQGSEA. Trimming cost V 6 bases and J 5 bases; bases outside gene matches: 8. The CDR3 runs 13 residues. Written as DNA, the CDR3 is TGCAGCGTGAGACCGGGACAGGAGGAGACCCAGTACTTC. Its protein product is CSVRPGQEETQYF.

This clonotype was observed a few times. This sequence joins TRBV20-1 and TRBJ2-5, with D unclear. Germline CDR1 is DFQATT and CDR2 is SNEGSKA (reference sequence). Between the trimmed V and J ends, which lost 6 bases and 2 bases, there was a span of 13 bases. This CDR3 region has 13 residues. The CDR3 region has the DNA TGCAGTGCAATCCATAGCCGGCAAGAGACCCAGTACTTC. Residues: CSAIHSRQETQYF.

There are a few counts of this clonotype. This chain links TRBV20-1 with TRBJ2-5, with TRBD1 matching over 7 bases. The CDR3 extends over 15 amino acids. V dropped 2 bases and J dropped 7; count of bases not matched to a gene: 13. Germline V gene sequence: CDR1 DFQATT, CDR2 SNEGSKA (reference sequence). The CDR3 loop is CSARRTGDANWTQYF. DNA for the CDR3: TGCAGTGCTAGACGTACAGGGGACGCGAACTGGACCCAGTACTTC.

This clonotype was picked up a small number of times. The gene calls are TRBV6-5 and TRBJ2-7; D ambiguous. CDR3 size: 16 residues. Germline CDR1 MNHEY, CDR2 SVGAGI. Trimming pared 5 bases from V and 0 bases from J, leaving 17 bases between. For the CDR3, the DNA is TGTGCCAGCAGTCCTTTTGGGCCAGCTACCTCCTACGAGCAGTACTTC. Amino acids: CASSPFGPATSYEQYF.

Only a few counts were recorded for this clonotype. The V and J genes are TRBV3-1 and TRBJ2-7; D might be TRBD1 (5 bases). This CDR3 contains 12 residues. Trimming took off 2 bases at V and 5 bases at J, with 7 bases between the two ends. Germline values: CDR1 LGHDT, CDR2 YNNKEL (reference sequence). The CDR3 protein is CASSQSGNEQYF. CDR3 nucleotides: TGTGCCAGCAGCCAATCAGGGAACGAGCAGTACTTC.

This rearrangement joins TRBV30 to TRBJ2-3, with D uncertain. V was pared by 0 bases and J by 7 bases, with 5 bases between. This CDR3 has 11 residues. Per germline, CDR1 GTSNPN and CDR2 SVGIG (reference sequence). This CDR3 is CAWSVPNTQYF. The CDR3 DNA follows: TGTGCCTGGAGTGTGCCGAATACGCAGTATTTT. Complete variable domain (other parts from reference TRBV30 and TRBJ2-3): SQTIHQWPATLVQPVGSPLSLECTVEGTSNPNLYWYRQAAGRGLQLLFYSVGIGQISSEVPQNLSASRPQDRQFILSSKKLLLSDSGFYLCAWSVPNTQYFGPGTRLTVL.

The CDR3: CSAQQGNTQYF. The CDR3 DNA reads as TGCAGTGCTCAACAGGGAAATACGCAGTATTTT. The gene calls are TRBV20-1 and TRBJ2-3, with a weak D call TRBD1 (6 bases). Germline values: CDR1 DFQATT, CDR2 SNEGSKA (reference sequence). The germline V and J ends were trimmed by 5 bases and 7 bases, with 10 bases remaining between them. CDR3 size: 11 residues.

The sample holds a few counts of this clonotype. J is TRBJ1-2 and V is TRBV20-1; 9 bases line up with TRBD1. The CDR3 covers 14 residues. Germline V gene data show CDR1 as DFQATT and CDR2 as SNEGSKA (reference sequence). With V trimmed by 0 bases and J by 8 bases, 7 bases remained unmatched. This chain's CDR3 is CSARDTDRGSGYTF. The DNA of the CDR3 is TGCAGTGCTAGAGATACGGACAGGGGTAGCGGCTACACCTTC.

CDR3 sequence (DNA): TGTGCCAGCAGTTTGTTAGCGGGAGGGCCGGGAGAGACCCAGTACTTC. This encodes CASSLLAGGPGETQYF. V gene TRBV27 combines with J gene TRBJ2-5; the match to TRBD2 covers 11 bases. The length of the CDR3 is 16 residues. V shed 3 bases and J 4 bases; nucleotides not matched to a gene: 7. From germline, CDR1 is MNHEY and CDR2 SMNVEV (reference sequence).

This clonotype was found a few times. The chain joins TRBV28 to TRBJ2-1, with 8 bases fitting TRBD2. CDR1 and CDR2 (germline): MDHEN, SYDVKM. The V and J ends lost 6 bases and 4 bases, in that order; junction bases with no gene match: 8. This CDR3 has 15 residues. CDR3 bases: TGTGCCAGCAGAACTGGGACTAGAGGATACAATGAGCAGTTCTTC. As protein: CASRTGTRGYNEQFF.

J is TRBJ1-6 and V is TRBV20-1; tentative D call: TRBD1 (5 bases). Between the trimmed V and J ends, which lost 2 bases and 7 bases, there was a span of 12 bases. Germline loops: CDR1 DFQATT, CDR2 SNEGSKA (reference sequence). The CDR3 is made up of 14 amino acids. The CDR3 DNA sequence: TGCAGTGCTAGATCCGGGGGAGGGAATTCACCCCTCCACTTT. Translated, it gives CSARSGGGNSPLHF.

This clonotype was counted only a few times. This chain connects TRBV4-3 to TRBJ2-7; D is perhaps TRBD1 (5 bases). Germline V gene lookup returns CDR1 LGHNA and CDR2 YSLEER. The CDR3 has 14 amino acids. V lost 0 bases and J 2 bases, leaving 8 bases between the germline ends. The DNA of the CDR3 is TGCGCCAGCAGCCAAGATACAGGAACCTACGAGCAGTACTTC. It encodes CASSQDTGTYEQYF.

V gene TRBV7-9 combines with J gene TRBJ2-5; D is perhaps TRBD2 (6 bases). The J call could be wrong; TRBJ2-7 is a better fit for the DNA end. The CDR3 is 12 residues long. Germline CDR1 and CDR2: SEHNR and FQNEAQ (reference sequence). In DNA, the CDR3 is TGTGCCAGCAATAACGGGGGTTACGAGCAGTACTTC. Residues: CASNNGGYEQYF.

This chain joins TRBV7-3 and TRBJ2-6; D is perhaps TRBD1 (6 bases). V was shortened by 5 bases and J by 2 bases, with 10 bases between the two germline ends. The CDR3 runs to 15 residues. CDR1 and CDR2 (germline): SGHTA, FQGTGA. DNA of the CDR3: TGTGCCAGCAGCCAAAACAGGGCTGGGGCCAACGTCCTGACTTTC. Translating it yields CASSQNRAGANVLTF. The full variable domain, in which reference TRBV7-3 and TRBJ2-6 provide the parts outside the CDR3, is GAGVSQTPSNKVTEKGKYVELRCDPISGHTALYWYRQSLGQGPEFLIYFQGTGAADDSGLPNDRFFAVRPEGSVSTLKIQRTERGDSAVYLCASSQNRAGANVLTFGAGSRLTVL.

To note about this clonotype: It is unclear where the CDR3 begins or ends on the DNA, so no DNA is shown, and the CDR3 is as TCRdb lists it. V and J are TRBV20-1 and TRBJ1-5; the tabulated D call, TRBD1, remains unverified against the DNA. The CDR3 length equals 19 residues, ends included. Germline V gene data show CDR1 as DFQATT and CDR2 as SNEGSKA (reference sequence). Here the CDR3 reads CSARSVFGSGPYSNQPQHF.

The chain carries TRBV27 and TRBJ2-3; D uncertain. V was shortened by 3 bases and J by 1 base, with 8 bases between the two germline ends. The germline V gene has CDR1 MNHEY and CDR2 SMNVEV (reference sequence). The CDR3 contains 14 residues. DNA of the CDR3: TGTGCCAGCAGTTTTTTCAAGGGCACAGATACGCAGTATTTT. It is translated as CASSFFKGTDTQYF.

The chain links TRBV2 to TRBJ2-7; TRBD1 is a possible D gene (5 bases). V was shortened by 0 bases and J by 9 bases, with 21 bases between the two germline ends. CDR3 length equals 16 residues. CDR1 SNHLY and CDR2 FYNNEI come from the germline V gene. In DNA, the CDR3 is TGTGCCAGCAGTGAAGCGCTCCTAGATGTTTATCAGGGGCAGTACTTC. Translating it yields CASSEALLDVYQGQYF. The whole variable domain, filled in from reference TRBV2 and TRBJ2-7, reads EPEVTQTPSHQVTQMGQEVILRCVPISNHLYFYWYRQILGQKVEFLVSFYNNEISEKSEIFDDQFSVERPDGSNFTLKIRSTKLEDSAMYFCASSEALLDVYQGQYFGPGTRLTVT.

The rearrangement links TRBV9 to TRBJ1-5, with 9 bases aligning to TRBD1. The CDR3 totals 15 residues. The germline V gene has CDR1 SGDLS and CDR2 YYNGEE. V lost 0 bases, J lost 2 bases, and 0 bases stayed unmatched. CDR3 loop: CASSVGDRGNQPQHF. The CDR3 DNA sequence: TGTGCCAGCAGCGTAGGGGACAGGGGCAATCAGCCCCAGCATTTT.